The source of this TCR beta chain is a study of T cells after posttransplantation cyclophosphamide. Assay: immunoSEQ multiplex PCR; the TCRdb copy retains only in-frame clones and omits some. The table shows tens of thousands of clones, with around 83% occurring only once. The study's findings and limits: Donor CD8+ memory clones often dominated recipient blood repertoires at later times. Tissue-infiltrating T cells from skin or gut overlapped little with blood T cells.

Note on this clone: Its antigen is not identified.

CDR1 and CDR2 from the germline V gene are MNHEY and SMNVEV (reference sequence). V lost 3 bases to trimming and J lost 2 bases, with 13 bases between them. The CDR3 has 15 residues. This rearrangement joins TRBV27 to TRBJ1-1; D is possibly TRBD1 (5 bases). The sequenced sample was PBMCs. The source of this sequence is a man aged 30-40 years with a blood cancer, CMV-positive, and with a related stem cell donor. CDR3 protein: CASSLFRGVNTEAFF. The CDR3, as DNA: TGTGCCAGCAGTTTGTTTAGGGGCGTAAACACTGAAGCTTTCTTT.